This T cell receptor beta chain was sequenced during a study of OX40 agonist ivuxolimab in advanced cancers. Measured with immunoSEQ multiplex PCR; TCRdb has only the in-frame clones, and not every one. The top ten hold 3% to 4.5% of the sample, which has approximately 54,000 clones, approximately 91% seen once. Germline V lookup: CDR1 SGHNT, CDR2 YENEEA. V lost 6 bases, J lost 3 bases, and 5 bases stayed unmatched. The CDR3 is 14 residues long. The rearrangement links TRBV11-3 to TRBJ2-1; 7 bases are shared with TRBD1. The source material was CD4+ or CD8+ T cells sorted from blood, sampled in a trial of the OX40 agonist ivuxolimab. The origin of this receptor is an adult with an advanced solid tumor such as melanoma, head and neck, liver or kidney cancer. CDR3 coding DNA: TGTGCCAGCAGGAGGGGGCCCCTCTACAATGAGCAGTTCTTC. Translating gives CASRRGPLYNEQFF.